The 16 T cell receptor beta chains listed next were all sequenced from one sample in a study of T cell repertoires in cytomegalovirus infection. TCRdb redid the calling of the reads with MiXCR, one entry per CDR3 protein. This repertoire shows 350,000 to 550,000 distinct CDR3 sequences, approximately 30% found once; its top ten account for 12% to 15%. The sequenced sample consisted of PBMCs. The receptors originated from a human donor in good health (CMV status not recorded). Some clones in this sample may be carry-over from other donors' samples.

This chain connects TRBV27 to TRBJ2-5, with 13 bases that match TRBD2. Unmatched junction bases numbered 7, after V lost 7 bases and J lost 5 bases. The CDR3 covers 15 residues. Germline loops: CDR1 MNHEY, CDR2 SMNVEV (reference sequence). Written as DNA, the CDR3 is TGTGCCAGCATAGGGACTAGCGGGGCCCTCGAGACCCAGTACTTC. Its protein is CASIGTSGALETQYF.

This clonotype has a handful of counts. The rearrangement uses TRBV11-2 and TRBJ1-2; D is ambiguous. Between the trimmed V and J ends, which lost 4 bases and 3 bases, there was a span of 15 bases. The CDR3 is made up of 15 amino acids. Germline assignment: CDR1 SGHAT and CDR2 FQNNGV. CDR3 nucleotides: TGTGCCAGCAGCTCACCAACCCTAGCCGACTATGGCTACACCTTC. Amino acids: CASSSPTLADYGYTF.

This clonotype has a count of ten or more. CDR3 amino acids: CASSPGPPAGGYTF. The DNA of the CDR3 is TGTGCCAGCAGCCCCGGACCTCCCGCGGGCGGCTACACCTTC. The rearrangement links TRBV7-2 to TRBJ1-2, with unresolved D. The V and J ends lost 5 bases and 8 bases respectively, with 18 bases between them. Germline V gene lookup returns CDR1 SGHTA and CDR2 FQGNSA. The CDR3 runs 14 residues.

The rearrangement uses TRBV12-3 or TRBV12-4 and TRBJ2-1; D possibly corresponds to TRBD1 (6 bases). The CDR3 has 15 amino acids. Deletions cut 5 bases from V and 4 bases from J, with 15 bases between. As DNA, the CDR3 is TGTGCCAGCAGTACCGGGACACTGGGTTACAATGAGCAGTTCTTC. It encodes CASSTGTLGYNEQFF.

The count of this clonotype is one. The junction does not match germline at one end; this may be a read error. The rearrangement links TRBV19 to TRBJ1-5; 8 bases are a match to TRBD1. Germline CDR1 is LNHDA and CDR2 is SQIVND (reference sequence). The CDR3 has 16 residues. CDR3 sequence: CASSIEDRGDNQPPHF. The CDR3 DNA reads as TGTGCCAGTAGTATTGAAGACAGGGGTGACAATCAGCCCCCGCATTTT. Together with reference TRBV19 and TRBJ1-5, the CDR3 gives the full variable domain: DGGITQSPKYLFRKEGQNVTLSCEQNLNHDAMYWYRQDPGQGLRLIYYSQIVNDFQKGDIAEGYSVSREKKESFPLTVTSAQKNPTAFYLCASSIEDRGDNQPPHFGDGTRLSIL.

The chain uses TRBV2 and TRBJ2-5; D not certain. The CDR3 has 10 amino acids. Per the germline V gene, CDR1 is SNHLY and CDR2 is FYNNEI. The V and J ends lost 4 bases and 6 bases respectively, with 3 bases between them. The CDR3 protein is CASSGKTQYF. The DNA of the CDR3 is TGTGCCAGCAGTGGCAAGACCCAGTACTTC.

In this sample, this clonotype turned up a few times. This rearrangement joins TRBV7-8 to TRBJ1-1; TRBD1 matches at 7 bases. Germline-derived CDR1 and CDR2 are SGHVS and FQNEAQ. V gave up 5 bases and J gave up 1 base; unmatched junction bases: 16. The CDR3 runs to 18 residues. This CDR3 is CASSPSNLPGQPNTEAFF. Written as DNA, the CDR3 is TGTGCCAGCAGCCCGTCAAACCTTCCGGGACAGCCGAACACTGAAGCTTTCTTT.

This clonotype was seen ten or more times. This sequence joins TRBV7-2 and TRBJ2-7; D assignment may be TRBD1 or TRBD2 (7 bases each). The germline CDR1 and CDR2 sequences are SGHTA and FQGNSA. This CDR3 comprises 16 residues. V was trimmed by 5 bases and J by 3 bases, leaving 20 bases between them. The CDR3 bases are TGTGCCAGCAGCCCAGGGGGGGTGGGGGGTCTCTACGAGCAGTACTTC. Its translation: CASSPGGVGGLYEQYF.

This clonotype appeared a single time. This sequence joins TRBV5-1 and TRBJ2-3, with 7 bases lining up with TRBD2. The CDR3 consists of 17 residues. Germline CDR1 is SGHRS and CDR2 is YFSETQ. V lost 2 bases, J lost 4 bases, and 13 bases stayed unmatched. Written as DNA, the CDR3 is TGCGCCAGCAGCTTTAGTGGACTAGACGTAAGGGCAGATACGCAGTATTTT. As protein: CASSFSGLDVRADTQYF.

This chain connects TRBV12-3 or TRBV12-4 to TRBJ1-1, with D possibly matching TRBD1 (5 bases). CDR3 size: 15 residues. Between the trimmed V and J ends, which lost 7 bases and 4 bases, there was a span of 19 bases. CDR3 sequence: CASTPGREWSTEAFF. CDR3 DNA sequence: TGTGCCAGCACCCCAGGGCGGGAGTGGAGCACTGAAGCTTTCTTT.

Points on this clonotype: The CDR3 does not end in the conserved phenylalanine or tryptophan, so this is likely a read error. This rearrangement joins TRBV6-1 to TRBJ1-5, with 9 bases lining up with TRBD1. Losses at the gene ends were 6 bases for V and 7 bases for J; bases not matched to a gene: 7. The CDR3 runs to 14 residues. Germline V CDR1 and CDR2: MNHNS, SASEGT. The CDR3 sequence is CASRGQGLNQPQHC. The CDR3 nucleotides read TGTGCCAGCAGGGGACAGGGTCTGAACCAGCCCCAGCATTGT.

Notes on this clonotype: An end of the junction differs from the germline gene, which may be a read error. This rearrangement joins TRBV2 to TRBJ1-5; D possibly corresponds to TRBD1 (6 bases). CDR1 and CDR2 from the germline V gene are SNHLY and FYNNEI. The CDR3 runs to 15 residues. Written as DNA, the CDR3 is TGTGCCAGCAGTAGGGGGACCGGGAGCAATCATCCCCAGCATTTT. Translated, it gives CASSRGTGSNHPQHF. Supplemented by reference TRBV2 and TRBJ1-5, the full variable domain reads EPEVTQTPSHQVTQMGQEVILRCVPISNHLYFYWYRQILGQKVEFLVSFYNNEISEKSEIFDDQFSVERPDGSNFTLKIRSTKLEDSAMYFCASSRGTGSNHPQHFGDGTRLSIL.

This clonotype came up a few times. The CDR3, as DNA: TGCGCCAGCAGCCAAGATCAACTAGCGGGGGGACCCACAGATACGCAGTATTTT. Amino acids: CASSQDQLAGGPTDTQYF. V gene TRBV4-3 combines with J gene TRBJ2-3; 12 bases fit TRBD2. Germline CDR1 LGHNA, CDR2 YSLEER. This CDR3 is built from 18 residues. J gave up 2 bases and V 0 bases, and 6 bases lay outside the gene matches.

The chain couples TRBV28 to TRBJ2-3; D may match TRBD1 or TRBD2 (5 bases each). The CDR3 covers 13 residues. Trimming stripped 2 bases from V and 4 bases from J, with 7 bases between. Germline V CDR1 and CDR2: MDHEN, SYDVKM. The DNA of the CDR3 is TGTGCCAGCAGTTTACGGGACCCAGATACGCAGTATTTT. Translated, it gives CASSLRDPDTQYF.

The sample holds a few counts of this clonotype. This rearrangement joins TRBV15 to TRBJ2-3; D call uncertain. V was trimmed by 0 bases and J by 4 bases, leaving 11 bases between them. Germline lookup yields CDR1 LNHNV and CDR2 YYDKDF (reference sequence). The CDR3 runs 15 residues. Here the CDR3 reads CATSREGPRADTQYF. The DNA for the CDR3 is TGTGCCACCAGCAGAGAAGGGCCCCGCGCAGATACGCAGTATTTT.

A remark on this clonotype: One end of the junction is discordant with germline, which a read error may explain. This chain links TRBV5-4 with TRBJ2-5; 9 nucleotides match TRBD2. The CDR3 length is 16 residues. The germline V gene has CDR1 SGHNT and CDR2 YYREEE (reference sequence). For the CDR3, the DNA is TGTGCCAGCAACTTGGGCGGGGGGGCCGGATGGGAGACCCAGTACTTC. Encoded protein: CASNLGGGAGWETQYF.